These T cell receptor beta chains were read from a single sample in a study of Tregs in tolerant kidney transplant recipients. TCRdb's copy holds only in-frame clones and misses some; the assay was immunoSEQ multiplex PCR. The data show about 81,000 clones, 90% to 95% seen once. Sequenced here: CD4+ T cells from blood (PBMCs), sampled 24 months after the transplant. Receptor source: a human patient who received a combined kidney and bone marrow transplant. Some of the T cells might come from the graft donor. The CDR3 runs from the conserved cysteine through the conserved F or W. D genes are given only for firm matches. Some rows mark clone size as missing; the rest say once, few, many or name a class of expanded clone.

>NA|TRBV6-1|15|TRBJ2-5|NA
TGTGCCAGCAGTAGCTTGGGGCAATACCAAGAGACCCAGTACTTC
CASSSLGQYQETQYF
>TRBD2|TRBV7-6|16|TRBJ2-3|NA
TGTGCCAGCAGCTTAGCTTCCCAGCGGGGGGCGGATACGCAGTATTTT
CASSLASQRGADTQYF
>TRBD1|TRBV2|14|TRBJ2-3|few
TGTGCCAGTGGGGGACAGTATAGCACAGATACGCAGTATTTT
CASGGQYSTDTQYF
>TRBD1|TRBV9|14|TRBJ1-2|NA
TGTGCCAGCAGCGCTGGGACAGGAAACTATGGCTACACCTTC
CASSAGTGNYGYTF
>NA|TRBV28|13|TRBJ2-5|once
TGTGCCAGCAGTTTAGGAGGGGCCGAGACCCAGTACTTC
CASSLGGAETQYF
>NA|TRBV19|14|TRBJ2-5|NA
TGTGCCAGTAGTATAGGGAGGGTTGGGGAGACCCAGTACTTC
CASSIGRVGETQYF
>NA|TRBV7-9|17|TRBJ1-3|NA
TGTGCCAGCAGCTTTACACAGGGCCCTGGGTTCGGAAACACCATATATTTT
CASSFTQGPGFGNTIYF
>NA|TRBV6-6|14|TRBJ2-5|NA
TGTGCCAGCAGTTACTGGGTGAGGCAAGAGACCCAGTACTTC
CASSYWVRQETQYF
>TRBD1|TRBV18|14|TRBJ1-5|NA
TGTGCCAGCTCAGAACAGGGGGCAGATCAGCCCCAGCATTTT
CASSEQGADQPQHF
>TRBD2|TRBV27|16|TRBJ2-1|once
TGTGCCAGCAGTATCCGACTAGCGGGGGCCTACAATGAGCAGTTCTTC
CASSIRLAGAYNEQFF
>NA|TRBV20-1|11|TRBJ2-1|NA
TGCAGTGCTAGAACATACAATGAGCAGTTCTTC
CSARTYNEQFF
>TRBD1|TRBV18|14|TRBJ1-6|NA
TGTGCCAGCTCTGGACAGGGTGATAATTCACCCCTCCACTTT
CASSGQGDNSPLHF
>NA|TRBV6-1|13|TRBJ2-7|NA
TGTGCCAGCAGTGCGGACAGAACCTACGAGCAGTACTTC
CASSADRTYEQYF
>NA|TRBV6-1|14|TRBJ2-5|NA
TGTGCCAGCAGTGCCCGGGGAGGCCAAGAGACCCAGTACTTC
CASSARGGQETQYF
>TRBD1|TRBV19|13|TRBJ1-2|few
TGTGCCAGTAGTATCCGGGACAGCTATGGCTACACCTTC
CASSIRDSYGYTF
>NA|TRBV5-4|13|TRBJ2-7|few
TGTGCCAGCAAGGCAGGCAGGGGTGGCGAGCAGTACTTC
CASKAGRGGEQYF
>NA|TRBV18|13|TRBJ1-5|NA
TGTGCCAGCTCACCAGGGGGGAATCAGCCCCAGCATTTT
CASSPGGNQPQHF
>NA|TRBV7-3|15|TRBJ2-6|NA
TGTGCCAGCAGCTCAGGACTCTCTGGGGCCAACGTCCTGACTTTC
CASSSGLSGANVLTF
>TRBD1|TRBV28|16|TRBJ2-1|NA
TGTGCCAGCAGTCCCCTTCTAGGACAGGGGGCGAATGAGCAGTTCTTC
CASSPLLGQGANEQFF
>NA|TRBV5-1|16|TRBJ2-3|once
TGCGCCAGCAGCGTGGACAGATACGGTAGCACAGATACGCAGTATTTT
CASSVDRYGSTDTQYF
>NA|TRBV2|16|TRBJ1-2|NA
TGTGCCAGCAGTGAATGGGCAGAATGGGAGTTCTATGGCTACACCTTC
CASSEWAEWEFYGYTF
>NA|TRBV4-1|15|TRBJ1-2|NA
TGCGCCAGCAGCCAAGAATCGGCAGGTAGATATGGCTACACCTTC
CASSQESAGRYGYTF
>TRBD1|TRBV18|15|TRBJ2-7|NA
TGTGCCAGCTCACCAACGTTACAGGGGGCGGGGGAGCAGTACTTC
CASSPTLQGAGEQYF
>NA|TRBV5-1|16|TRBJ2-2|NA
TGCGCCAGCAGCTCCGCCTGGACTGCTAACACCGGGGAGCTGTTTTTT
CASSSAWTANTGELFF